Given below is one T cell receptor (beta chain) in context. This sample was taken from a study of Ad26.COV2.S vaccination and SARS-CoV-2 variants. Germline values: CDR1 SGHRS, CDR2 YFSETQ. V lost 3 bases and J lost 7, with 20 bases in between. The CDR3 runs to 15 residues. Regarding treatment: 15 to 20 received Ad26.COV2.S at low or high dose, single or two shots; about 5 received placebo; per-sample allocation not given. The samples date from day 63 after the first vaccine or placebo injection. The repertoire was sequenced with immunoSEQ multiplex PCR; TCRdb's copy has only in-frame clones and lacks some. The repertoire has approximately 360,000 clones, 83% of them found once; the top ten carry just under 7.5%.

Sequenced here: peripheral blood, sampled in a trial of Ad26.COV2.S vaccine versus placebo. V gene TRBV5-1 combines with J gene TRBJ2-7; D possibly matches TRBD1 or TRBD2 (6 bases each). The sequence was obtained from a person aged 18 to 59 who received the Ad26.COV2.S COVID-19 vaccine or a placebo. The CDR3 DNA reads as TGCGCCAGCAGCTCCCGGGGGCAGGGAGTACGGGAGCAGTACTTC. It is translated as CASSSRGQGVREQYF.